The next 8 T cell receptor beta chains were all read from a single sample in a study of blood T cell repertoires in COVID-19. Method: immunoSEQ multiplex PCR; TCRdb's copy keeps in-frame clones and lacks some. The table includes 150,000 to 200,000 clones, more than 75% detected once. Sequenced input: peripheral blood. Receptors were obtained from a human donor in a cohort sampled during active COVID-19.

J is TRBJ2-7 and V is TRBV12-3 or TRBV12-4, with D possibly being TRBD1 (5 bases). Trimming took off 1 base at V and 6 bases at J, with 7 bases between the two ends. The CDR3 sequence is 12 residues long. The CDR3 loop reads CASSLVGVEQYF. The DNA of the CDR3 is TGTGCCAGCAGTTTAGTAGGGGTCGAGCAGTACTTC.

This sequence joins TRBV23-1 and TRBJ2-5, with D tentatively TRBD2 (7 bases). TRBV23-1 is sorted into the ORF group, with uncertain function. V gave up 1 base and J gave up 4 bases, with 19 bases separating them. The CDR3 spans 17 residues. The chain's CDR3 is CASSQFAKGGAGETQYF. The CDR3 nucleotides read TGCGCCAGCAGTCAATTTGCCAAAGGGGGGGCGGGAGAGACCCAGTACTTC.

This sequence joins TRBV21-1 and TRBJ2-2; the D segment call TRBD1 is taken from the table without a DNA check. TRBV21-1 is a recognized pseudogene. The CDR3 contains 16 residues. The CDR3 spells CASSKAPGESTGELFF. The CDR3 region has the DNA TGTGCCAGCAGCAAAGCCCCAGGGGAGAGCACCGGGGAGCTGTTTTTT.

V and J are TRBV30 and TRBJ1-2, with 8 nucleotides matching TRBD1. Germline lookup yields CDR1 GTSNPN and CDR2 SVGIG (reference sequence). The CDR3 length is 15 residues. With 3 bases clipped from V and 5 bases from J, the junction kept 11 bases outside the gene matches. In nucleotides, the CDR3 is TGTGCCTGGAGGACAGGGGTCGCCGTGGGGTATGGCTACACCTTC. Amino acids: CAWRTGVAVGYGYTF.

The V gene is TRBV7-2, the J gene TRBJ2-3; D gene ambiguous. V was trimmed by 5 bases and J by 6 bases, leaving 12 bases between them. CDR3 length: 13 residues. The germline gives CDR1 SGHTA, CDR2 FQGNSA. The CDR3 DNA reads TGTGCCAGCAGCCCTACTCCGTCGGATACGCAGTATTTT. The encoded protein is CASSPTPSDTQYF. Full variable domain (missing parts from reference TRBV7-2 and TRBJ2-3): GAGVSQSPSNKVTEKGKDVELRCDPISGHTALYWYRQSLGQGLEFLIYFQGNSAPDKSGLPSDRFSAERTGGSVSTLTIQRTQQEDSAVYLCASSPTPSDTQYFGPGTRLTVL.

The chain uses TRBV7-9 and TRBJ2-1; 8 nucleotides match TRBD2. V lost 3 bases and J lost 7; bases outside the gene matches: 8. Germline CDR1 reads SEHNR; CDR2 reads FQNEAQ (reference sequence). The CDR3 has 15 amino acids. The CDR3 sequence is CASSFSGAVANEQFF. As DNA, the CDR3 is TGTGCCAGCAGCTTTAGCGGGGCTGTAGCTAATGAGCAGTTCTTC. The full variable domain, its missing parts supplied by reference TRBV7-9 and TRBJ2-1, is DTGVSQNPRHKITKRGQNVTFRCDPISEHNRLYWYRQTLGQGPEFLTYFQNEAQLEKSRLLSDRFSAERPKGSFSTLEIQRTEQGDSAMYLCASSFSGAVANEQFFGPGTRLTVL.

V is TRBV19 and J is TRBJ2-4, with D possibly being TRBD1 (7 bases). Germline V gene data show CDR1 as LNHDA and CDR2 as SQIVND (reference sequence). V dropped 3 bases and J dropped 8 bases, with 11 bases sitting between them. The CDR3 loop spans 13 amino acids. The CDR3 DNA follows: TGTGCCAGTAGTATGGAGGGGGCAGACATTCAGTACTTC. This sequence encodes CASSMEGADIQYF.

The CDR3 is CASSPPGQQPQHF. DNA for the CDR3: TGTGCCAGCTCACCACCGGGACAGCAGCCCCAGCATTTT. This rearrangement joins TRBV18 to TRBJ1-5; 7 bases are shared with TRBD1. Germline V gives CDR1 KGHSH, CDR2 LQKENI. This CDR3 has 13 amino acids. Germline trimming cut 0 bases from V and 7 bases from J; bases unmatched to any gene: 0.